This T cell receptor (beta chain) was identified during a study of blood T cell repertoires in COVID-19 (TCRdb year 2020). In the study overall: Samples from collaborators originated in the United States, Italy and Spain and spanned both the acute and convalescent phases of COVID-19. The prospective study material was composed of cDNA or gDNA derived from T cells, B-cell-depleted T cells, or PBMCs. Deeply sampled blood TCRbeta repertoires from subjects exposed to, actively infected with, or recovered from COVID-19 were included in the dataset. A freely available public database, intended as a resource for researchers studying the immune response to SARS-CoV-2, is where the repertoires were released. The samples were drawn from the first 160 participants of the ongoing ImmuneRACE study and from some 1,300 subjects provided by 6 global collaborators. Nearly every sample came with metadata listing a de-identified subject ID, COVID-19 status, age in years and sex. Where available, HLA class I and class II types were taken from metadata supplied by the sample provider and were not determined by assay-based typing.

The immunoSEQ Assay, a bias-controlled multiplex PCR, was used to amplify TCRbeta CDR3 regions from genomic DNA. In the paper's pipeline: Within the assay, amplification of reference gene primers was used to estimate how many nucleated cells each sample contained. To quantify the absolute abundance of each unique TCRbeta CDR3 rearrangement, sequence reads were collapsed and filtered. For each sample, productive Simpson clonality was calculated by taking the square root of Simpson's diversity index across productive rearrangements. Sourced from immuneACCESS, this table was stored by TCRdb with only in-frame sequences that have V and J called. A share of the clones is absent; for the studies checked, an unresolved V gene accounts for under half, and the remainder has no known explanation. D and trimming were read from the DNA, whereas the V and J calls and clone size are those reported in that table. Here the sample has about 150,000 clones; roughly 80% occur a single time. Clones ranked in the top ten supply 29% of the sample.

Points the paper makes about the study in general: The quantity of clinical and demographic metadata differed by source and by participant and was supplied without curation.

Each collaborating institution followed its own protocols to collect whole blood in K2EDTA tubes. For TCRbeta analysis, collaborator samples were shipped as frozen whole blood, as isolated PBMCs, or as DNA extracted from either sample type. This clone was counted a few times. The target of this receptor is not known. No much larger clone exists at a distance of one base, and base qualities are not known. The germline V gene encodes CDR1 MDHEN and CDR2 SYDVKM. V is pared back by 2 bases and J by 5 bases, with 12 bases lying between the germline termini. The CDR3 numbers 15 residues from cysteine through phenylalanine. Left in the record is the CDR3 DNA by itself, 45 bases read in frame from the first base.

The receptor was derived from a woman in her fifties or sixties with acute or convalescent COVID-19. The source material was peripheral blood. The chain couples TRBV28 to TRBJ1-4; TRBD1 is a possible D gene, resting on 5 matching bases. CDR3 loop: CASSLIAGLNEKLFF. The nucleotide sequence is given as TGTGCCAGCAGTTTAATAGCGGGGCTGAATGAAAAACTGTTTTTT.